The rows below give T cell receptor beta chains drawn from one sample of a study of T cell changes during pregnancy in multiple sclerosis. Method: immunoSEQ multiplex PCR; TCRdb's copy keeps in-frame clones and lacks some. The sample consists of tens of thousands of clones, 85% to 95% of them appearing once. The source material was CD4+ T cells from peripheral blood mononuclear cells, sampled in the third trimester of pregnancy. These receptors were taken from a female donor in good health, enrolled as a control in a pregnancy study. CDR3s include the opening cysteine and the closing phenylalanine or tryptophan. The order of the fields is clone size, V gene, D gene, J gene, CDR3 protein, CDR3 DNA. D genes are given only for firm matches. Not every row has a clone size; where given, it reads once, few, many or a size class.

>-|TRBV5-4|-|TRBJ2-1
CASSRTGPYNEQFF
TGTGCCAGCAGCCGGACTGGGCCCTACAATGAGCAGTTCTTC
>-|TRBV6-5|-|TRBJ2-5
CASSYSSEETQYF
TGTGCCAGCAGTTACTCCTCGGAAGAGACCCAGTACTTC
>-|TRBV5-4|-|TRBJ1-6
CASSAQGGSYNSPLHF
TGTGCCAGCAGCGCCCAGGGAGGCTCCTATAATTCACCCCTCCACTTT
>-|TRBV5-8|-|TRBJ1-3
CASSTSEGGNTIYF
TGTGCCAGCAGCACTTCGGAGGGGGGAAACACCATATATTTT
>-|TRBV4-1|TRBD2|TRBJ2-1
CASSSPRRTSVGDEQFF
TGCGCCAGCAGCTCGCCCAGGAGGACTAGCGTTGGGGATGAGCAGTTCTTC
>-|TRBV10-3|-|TRBJ1-2
CAISESRQMGYTF
TGTGCCATCAGTGAGTCGCGACAGATGGGCTACACCTTC
>-|TRBV18|-|TRBJ2-7
CASSLGPSYEQYF
TGTGCCAGCTCCCTAGGCCCCTCCTACGAGCAGTACTTC
>-|TRBV15|-|TRBJ1-4
CATSRENTGEKLFF
TGTGCCACCAGCAGGGAGAATACGGGTGAAAAACTGTTTTTT
>-|TRBV7-8|TRBD1|TRBJ2-5
CASSFGDRGETQYF
TGTGCCAGCAGCTTTGGGGACAGGGGGGAGACCCAGTACTTC
>-|TRBV7-3|TRBD2|TRBJ2-3
CASSPLAGGTDTQYF
TGTGCCAGCAGCCCATTAGCGGGGGGCACAGATACGCAGTATTTT
>-|TRBV5-6|TRBD2|TRBJ2-1
CASSGGGSGVYNEQFF
TGTGCCAGCAGCGGGGGGGGTAGCGGGGTCTACAATGAGCAGTTCTTC
>once|TRBV6-5|-|TRBJ2-6
CASRTGGSGANVLTF
TGTGCCAGCAGAACCGGGGGCTCTGGGGCCAACGTCCTGACTTTC
>-|TRBV29-1|-|TRBJ1-5
CSVLGVNQPQHF
TGCAGCGTTTTAGGGGTTAATCAGCCCCAGCATTTT
>-|TRBV6-1|-|TRBJ1-5
CASTGVYSNQPQHF
TGTGCCAGCACAGGCGTATATAGCAATCAGCCCCAGCATTTT
>-|TRBV4-1|-|TRBJ2-5
CASSQVSGETQYF
TGCGCCAGCAGCCAAGTGTCAGGAGAGACCCAGTACTTC
>-|TRBV5-1|-|TRBJ2-3
CASSPGDTDTQYF
TGCGCCAGCAGCCCTGGAGATACAGATACGCAGTATTTT
>-|TRBV7-2|TRBD1|TRBJ2-5
CASSFGQGFRETQYF
TGTGCCAGCAGCTTCGGACAGGGATTTCGAGAGACCCAGTACTTC
>-|TRBV7-3|TRBD1|TRBJ1-2
CASSQDRVRGYTF
TGTGCCAGCAGCCAGGACAGGGTTCGTGGCTACACCTTC
>-|TRBV7-8|TRBD1|TRBJ2-4
CASSQPRDRAFRFDIQYF
TGTGCCAGCAGCCAACCCCGGGACAGGGCATTCAGGTTCGACATTCAGTACTTC
>-|TRBV5-6|-|TRBJ1-2
CASSSGNYGYTF
TGTGCCAGCAGCTCGGGAAACTATGGCTACACCTTC
>-|TRBV28|TRBD1|TRBJ1-1
CASSFPRDRGFTEAFF
TGTGCCAGCAGTTTCCCCCGGGACAGGGGGTTTACTGAAGCTTTCTTT
>-|TRBV28|-|TRBJ1-6
CASSLKGWNSPLHF
TGTGCCAGCAGTTTAAAGGGGTGGAATTCACCCCTCCACTTT
>-|TRBV5-1|-|TRBJ1-2
CASSDSEVGYTF
TGCGCCAGCAGCGACAGCGAAGTGGGCTACACCTTC